Following are 18 T cell receptor beta chains from one sample sequenced in a study of blood T cell repertoires in COVID-19. Sequenced by immunoSEQ multiplex PCR; TCRdb stores in-frame clones only, minus some. The sample records approximately 140,000 clones, approximately 80% being singletons. Specimen: PBMCs or T cells enriched from blood (not recorded which). These receptors originate from a man between 45 and 60 years old in a cohort exposed to, infected with or recovered from COVID-19 (not recorded which).

This rearrangement joins TRBV6-2 or TRBV6-3 to TRBJ2-1, with D possibly matching TRBD1 (5 bases). Germline CDR1 is MNHEY and CDR2 is SVGEGT. The V and J ends lost 2 bases and 8 bases respectively, with 13 bases between them. The CDR3 consists of 14 residues. CDR3 sequence reads: CASSYAGFGDEQFF. The CDR3 DNA reads TGTGCCAGCAGTTACGCAGGGTTTGGCGATGAGCAGTTCTTC.

This chain connects TRBV7-2 to TRBJ1-3; the D gene is possibly TRBD1 (5 bases). The V end was cut by 6 bases, the J end by 4 bases, with 13 bases between. Per the germline V gene, CDR1 is SGHTA and CDR2 is FQGNSA. The CDR3 extends over 14 amino acids. This CDR3 is CASRPTVAGNTIYF. In DNA form, the CDR3 reads TGTGCCAGCAGGCCGACAGTAGCAGGAAACACCATATATTTT. The full variable domain, its missing parts supplied by reference TRBV7-2 and TRBJ1-3, is GAGVSQSPSNKVTEKGKDVELRCDPISGHTALYWYRQSLGQGLEFLIYFQGNSAPDKSGLPSDRFSAERTGGSVSTLTIQRTQQEDSAVYLCASRPTVAGNTIYFGEGSWLTVV.

The chain carries TRBV7-9 and TRBJ2-3, with D possibly matching TRBD2 (6 bases). This CDR3 has 15 amino acids. V shed 6 bases and J shed 0 bases, with 13 bases lying between them. Germline V lookup: CDR1 SEHNR, CDR2 FQNEAQ (reference sequence). The CDR3 here is CASRQGGISTDTQYF. The CDR3 DNA reads as TGTGCCAGCAGGCAAGGAGGGATTAGCACAGATACGCAGTATTTT.

This chain uses TRBV4-3 with TRBJ1-2, with D possibly matching TRBD1 (6 bases). This CDR3 comprises 16 residues. Germline CDR1 and CDR2: LGHNA and YSLEER. Trimming pared 3 bases from V and 4 bases from J, leaving 18 bases between. The CDR3 loop reads CASSQGQVQGVYGYTF. The DNA of the CDR3 is TGCGCCAGCAGCCAGGGACAAGTCCAAGGGGTCTATGGCTACACCTTC.

The count of this clone is one. The V gene is TRBV11-2, the J gene TRBJ1-1; tentatively, D is TRBD1 (6 bases). Germline CDR1 SGHAT, CDR2 FQNNGV. This CDR3 spans 11 amino acids. V lost 3 bases and J 11 bases, leaving 10 bases between the germline ends. CDR3 coding DNA: TGTGCCAGCAGCTTCGCAGGGGTTGCTTTCTTT. It translates to CASSFAGVAFF. The whole variable domain, remainder taken from reference TRBV11-2 and TRBJ1-1, is EAGVAQSPRYKIIEKRQSVAFWCNPISGHATLYWYQQILGQGPKLLIQFQNNGVVDDSQLPKDRFSAERLKGVDSTLKIQPAKLEDSAVYLCASSFAGVAFFGQGTRLTVV.

The V and J genes are TRBV9 and TRBJ2-7; 7 nucleotides agree with TRBD1. V trimming: 2 bases; J trimming: 2 bases; junction bases outside the gene matches: 7. Germline CDR1 reads SGDLS; CDR2 reads YYNGEE. The CDR3 contains 15 residues. CDR3 amino acids: CASSVGPGQPYEQYF. In DNA, the CDR3 is TGTGCCAGCAGCGTGGGCCCGGGACAGCCCTACGAGCAGTACTTC.

The V call is TRBV20-1, the J call TRBJ1-2; a weak D match, TRBD1 (5 bases). CDR3 size: 15 residues. V was cut by 3 bases and J by 3 bases, with 17 bases left in between. Looked up from germline, CDR1 is DFQATT and CDR2 is SNEGSKA (reference sequence). CDR3 nucleotides: TGCAGTGCTAGTGGCAGGGAATCGGTCTACTATGGCTACACCTTC. Its protein product is CSASGRESVYYGYTF.

V usage is TRBV7-7 and J usage is TRBJ2-7; 8 bases are a match to TRBD2. V shed 1 base and J 2 bases; nucleotides not matched to a gene: 1. This CDR3 has 14 residues. Germline loops: CDR1 SSHAT, CDR2 FNYEAQ (reference sequence). The CDR3 reads CASSLGRGAYEQYF. In DNA, the CDR3 is TGTGCCAGCAGCTTAGGGCGGGGGGCCTACGAGCAGTACTTC.

The rearrangement links TRBV4-1 to TRBJ2-3, with D possibly being TRBD2 (5 bases). Germline assignment: CDR1 MGHRA and CDR2 YSYEKL. CDR3 length: 17 amino acids. V was cut by 0 bases and J by 3 bases, with 16 bases left in between. The CDR3 nucleotides read TGCGCCAGCAGCCAAGAAGAGGGTGGATTGCCTACAGATACGCAGTATTTT. Translating it yields CASSQEEGGLPTDTQYF.

The chain uses TRBV4-1 and TRBJ2-7; D might be TRBD1 (5 bases). CDR1 is MGHRA and CDR2 is YSYEKL in the germline V gene. The CDR3 contains 15 residues. With 5 bases removed from V and 0 bases from J, the gap between germline ends came to 14 bases. The DNA of the CDR3 is TGCGCCAGCAGCTCCACTGAACAGGTCTCCTACGAGCAGTACTTC. Its translation: CASSSTEQVSYEQYF.

The rearrangement uses TRBV27 and TRBJ2-7; 8 bases fit TRBD1. In germline, CDR1 is MNHEY, CDR2 SMNVEV (reference sequence). The V segment lost 0 bases and the J segment 5 bases; nucleotides outside the gene matches: 6. The CDR3 covers 15 residues. CDR3 sequence reads: CASSLSRTGIHEQYF. The CDR3 DNA follows: TGTGCCAGCAGTTTATCGCGGACAGGGATCCACGAGCAGTACTTC.

This clone was found many times. The genes are TRBV6-4 and TRBJ2-1; 7 bases agree with TRBD2. Germline values: CDR1 MRHNA, CDR2 SNTAGT. The CDR3 length is 14 residues. Germline trimming cut 4 bases from V and 8 bases from J; bases unmatched to any gene: 8. The CDR3 coding sequence is TGTGCCAGCAGTGCCCTGGCGGGAGCGGATGAGCAGTTCTTC. Translated, it gives CASSALAGADEQFF.

The genes are TRBV27 and TRBJ1-1; 7 bases align to TRBD1. CDR1 MNHEY and CDR2 SMNVEV come from the germline V gene (reference sequence). The CDR3 consists of 10 residues. V lost 8 bases to trimming and J lost 8 bases; unmatched junction nucleotides: 2. The CDR3 reads CASGTDEAFF. The CDR3 coding sequence is TGTGCCAGCGGGACAGACGAAGCTTTCTTT.

V gene TRBV6-1 combines with J gene TRBJ2-7; D is perhaps TRBD1 (5 bases). CDR1 and CDR2 (germline): MNHNS, SASEGT. The CDR3 has 16 amino acids. V shed 2 bases and J shed 3 bases, with 17 bases lying between them. Here the CDR3 DNA reads TGTGCCAGCAGTGAAATTGTCGCCCAGGGTTTCTACGAGCAGTACTTC. Its translation is CASSEIVAQGFYEQYF.

V is TRBV9 and J is TRBJ1-1; D uncertain. The CDR3 loop spans 12 amino acids. V was trimmed by 3 bases and J by 6 bases, leaving 9 bases between them. Germline values: CDR1 SGDLS, CDR2 YYNGEE. The CDR3 is CASSAVTSEAFF. The CDR3 nucleotides read TGTGCCAGCAGCGCGGTCACTTCTGAAGCTTTCTTT.

The sample holds a few counts of this clone. The chain combines TRBV28 with TRBJ1-2; 9 bases are a match to TRBD1. This CDR3 is built from 16 residues. Germline values: CDR1 MDHEN, CDR2 SYDVKM. Germline trimming cut 3 bases from V and 6 bases from J; bases unmatched to any gene: 11. CDR3 sequence: CASSLIVTGGLHGYTF. CDR3 coding DNA: TGTGCCAGCAGTTTGATCGTAACAGGGGGCCTTCATGGCTACACCTTC.

In its sample, this clone was seen once. The chain is built from TRBV4-1 and TRBJ2-1; 9 bases match TRBD2. The CDR3 is made up of 16 amino acids. V dropped 1 base and J dropped 7; count of bases not matched to a gene: 8. Germline CDR1 and CDR2: MGHRA and YSYEKL. CDR3 nucleotides: TGCGCCAGCAGCCAAGGTGGACTAGCGTTATTTAATGAGCAGTTCTTC. This gives the protein CASSQGGLALFNEQFF.

V gene TRBV5-4 combines with J gene TRBJ2-3, with 11 bases fitting TRBD2. Trimming at V came to 5 bases and at J to 2 bases, leaving 7 bases not matched to a gene. The CDR3 spans 16 residues. CDR1 and CDR2 from the germline V gene are SGHNT and YYREEE (reference sequence). DNA for the CDR3: TGTGCCAGCAGTAATAGCGGGGGGGGAGCCACAGATACGCAGTATTTT. Encoded protein: CASSNSGGGATDTQYF.